These 29 T cell receptor beta chains originate from one sample sequenced in a study of cytomegalovirus exposure and HLA in healthy donors. The PCR contained 60 Vbeta and 13 Jbeta primers. Profiling relied on immunoSEQ multiplex PCR, and the TCRdb table lists in-frame clones only, not all of them. The table shows approximately 170,000 clones, with around 79% occurring only once. Sequences were obtained from PBMCs. These receptors came from a woman aged 35 to 49 in good health and CMV-seropositive.

This rearrangement joins TRBV30 to TRBJ1-1, with D uncertain. The V gene lost 2 bases and the J gene lost 0 bases, with 10 bases spanning the gap. CDR1 is GTSNPN and CDR2 is SVGIG in the germline V gene (reference sequence). The CDR3 consists of 14 residues. In nucleotides, the CDR3 is TGTGCCTGGAGTACCGGACTGTTGAACACTGAAGCTTTCTTT. It is translated as CAWSTGLLNTEAFF.

This clone was observed a few times. This sequence joins TRBV5-4 and TRBJ2-7; D perhaps matches TRBD1 (5 bases). Trimming removed 0 bases at V and 1 base at J, with 8 bases between. The CDR3 covers 14 residues. Germline CDR1 is SGHNT and CDR2 is YYREEE (reference sequence). In nucleotides, the CDR3 is TGTGCCAGCAGCTTGGAGGGGTCATCCTACGAGCAGTACTTC. The encoded protein is CASSLEGSSYEQYF. Filled out from reference TRBV5-4 and TRBJ2-7, the complete variable domain reads ETGVTQSPTHLIKTRGQQVTLRCSSQSGHNTVSWYQQALGQGPQFIFQYYREEENGRGNFPPRFSGLQFPNYSSELNVNALELDDSALYLCASSLEGSSYEQYFGPGTRLTVT.

V usage is TRBV6-1 and J usage is TRBJ2-7, with 9 bases identical to TRBD2. The CDR3 spans 16 residues. Germline lookup yields CDR1 MNHNS and CDR2 SASEGT. V was clipped by 0 bases and J by 9 bases; unmatched bases: 12. CDR3 protein: CASSEALRELAGRQYF. CDR3 sequence (DNA): TGTGCCAGCAGTGAAGCGCTTCGTGAACTAGCGGGCCGGCAGTACTTC.

This chain connects TRBV7-4 to TRBJ2-1; D possibly corresponds to TRBD2 (7 bases). Trimming cost V 6 bases and J 4 bases, with 16 bases left between them. Germline V CDR1 and CDR2: SGHVT, SQSDAQ. The CDR3 is 15 residues long. The CDR3 nucleotides are TGTGCCAGCAGGGGGGGGGCGCCGCCTTACAATGAGCAGTTCTTC. It translates to CASRGGAPPYNEQFF.

The chain uses TRBV6-5 and TRBJ2-1; 10 positions agree with TRBD2. Per germline, CDR1 MNHEY and CDR2 SVGAGI. V trimming: 4 bases; J trimming: 3 bases; junction bases outside the gene matches: 6. The CDR3 totals 16 residues. Here the CDR3 DNA reads TGTGCCAGCAGTTCTCCAGCGGGGGGGCACTACAATGAGCAGTTCTTC. Translation gives CASSSPAGGHYNEQFF.

The chain employs TRBV6-1 and TRBJ1-2; 11 positions agree with TRBD1. Germline V gene sequence: CDR1 MNHNS, CDR2 SASEGT. V was clipped by 3 bases and J by 7 bases; unmatched bases: 4. The CDR3 extends over 14 amino acids. In DNA, the CDR3 is TGTGCCAGCAGTGAGATGGGACAGGGGGGTGGCTACACCTTC. Protein: CASSEMGQGGGYTF.

A few counts support this clone. CDR3 loop: CAGGGDNEKLFF. CDR3 nucleotide sequence: TGTGCCGGGGGGGGAGATAATGAAAAACTGTTTTTT. The rearrangement uses TRBV30 and TRBJ1-4; D might be TRBD1 (5 bases). The ends were cut back, 8 bases at V and 4 bases at J, with 11 bases in the middle. CDR3 length equals 12 residues. Germline V gene sequence: CDR1 GTSNPN, CDR2 SVGIG (reference sequence). Full variable domain (remainder filled in from reference TRBV30 and TRBJ1-4): SQTIHQWPATLVQPVGSPLSLECTVEGTSNPNLYWYRQAAGRGLQLLFYSVGIGQISSEVPQNLSASRPQDRQFILSSKKLLLSDSGFYLCAGGGDNEKLFFGSGTQLSVL.

This clone was observed a handful of times. The chain carries TRBV5-5 and TRBJ1-1; D not resolved. Germline CDR1 and CDR2: SGHKS and YYEKEE (reference sequence). Trimming stripped 0 bases from V and 5 bases from J, with 8 bases between. CDR3 length equals 13 residues. CDR3 bases: TGTGCCAGCAGCTTGGAGGGAGGGACTGAAGCTTTCTTT. Its translation: CASSLEGGTEAFF.

The rearrangement joins TRBV5-1 to TRBJ1-3; D might be TRBD1 (6 bases). V was shortened by 1 base and J by 3 bases, with 17 bases between the two germline ends. CDR3 size: 17 residues. In germline, CDR1 is SGHRS, CDR2 YFSETQ. The CDR3 region is CASSLFPGGQVGNTIYF. The CDR3 DNA is TGCGCCAGCAGCTTGTTCCCGGGGGGGCAAGTTGGAAACACCATATATTTT.

The chain links TRBV10-1 to TRBJ1-2; the D gene is possibly TRBD1 (6 bases). V was cut by 10 bases and J by 4 bases, with 10 bases left in between. The germline V gene has CDR1 WNHNN and CDR2 SYGVQD (reference sequence). The CDR3 has 11 residues. CDR3 in amino acids: CANRQAYGYTF. CDR3 sequence (DNA): TGCGCCAACCGACAGGCCTATGGCTACACCTTC.

The chain employs TRBV4-1 and TRBJ2-5; the match to TRBD1 covers 10 bases. The junction had 9 bases not matched to a gene; V was cut back by 4 bases and J by 4 bases. Germline CDR1 and CDR2: MGHRA and YSYEKL. The CDR3 is 16 amino acids. The CDR3 is CASSPRGTGVRETQYF. The CDR3 DNA is TGCGCCAGCAGCCCCAGGGGGACAGGGGTCCGAGAGACCCAGTACTTC.

The chain carries TRBV10-2 and TRBJ1-1; 10 positions agree with TRBD1. The CDR3 is made up of 15 amino acids. V lost 1 base and J lost 4; bases outside the gene matches: 3. Germline V gives CDR1 WSHSY, CDR2 SAAADI. The CDR3 protein is CASSEWRTGGTEAFF. The CDR3 nucleotides are TGCGCCAGCAGTGAGTGGAGGACAGGGGGCACTGAAGCTTTCTTT.

CDR3 DNA: TGTGCCAGCAGTTACTCAAGGGGGGGAAACACCATATATTTT. This translates into CASSYSRGGNTIYF. The chain uses TRBV6-5 and TRBJ1-3; D perhaps matches TRBD1 (6 bases). V lost 0 bases and J 4 bases, leaving 7 bases between the germline ends. The CDR3 runs to 14 residues. In germline, CDR1 is MNHEY, CDR2 SVGAGI.

The V gene is TRBV7-9, the J gene TRBJ2-5; D is possibly TRBD1 (6 bases). The CDR3 runs 14 residues. The V end was cut by 5 bases, the J end by 5 bases, with 15 bases between. The V gene's germline CDR1 is SEHNR and CDR2 FQNEAQ (reference sequence). The CDR3 region is CASSQLGARETQYF. The CDR3 region has the DNA TGTGCCAGCAGCCAGCTGGGGGCGCGGGAGACCCAGTACTTC.

This sequence joins TRBV10-3 and TRBJ2-7, with 11 bases that match TRBD1. From germline, CDR1 is ENHRY and CDR2 SYGVKD. The V and J ends lost 6 bases and 2 bases, in that order; junction bases with no gene match: 15. The CDR3 covers 18 residues. The CDR3 DNA reads as TGTGCCATCAGGGGGACAGGGGGGATTAGCGGGTCTACCTACGAGCAGTACTTC. It is translated as CAIRGTGGISGSTYEQYF.

The chain links TRBV4-1 to TRBJ2-1; D may be TRBD1 (7 bases). With 0 bases removed from V and 4 bases from J, the gap between germline ends came to 10 bases. Germline V CDR1 and CDR2: MGHRA, YSYEKL. The CDR3 runs to 15 residues. The CDR3 DNA follows: TGCGCCAGCAGCCAAGAGGAGGGGGCGTACAATGAGCAGTTCTTC. Encoded protein: CASSQEEGAYNEQFF.

The gene calls are TRBV27 and TRBJ2-5; 10 nucleotides line up with TRBD2. The V gene end was trimmed by 9 bases and the J gene end by 1 base; junction bases not matched to a gene: 5. The CDR3 covers 14 residues. Per germline, CDR1 MNHEY and CDR2 SMNVEV (reference sequence). The CDR3 bases are TGTGCCAGTTCGGGACTAGCGACCCAAGAGACCCAGTACTTC. This codes for CASSGLATQETQYF.

The CDR3 is CAGSPGQGHNSPLHF. The CDR3, as DNA: TGTGCCGGCAGCCCGGGACAGGGCCATAATTCACCCCTCCACTTT. This sequence joins TRBV10-3 and TRBJ1-6; 9 bases are shared with TRBD1. V dropped 11 bases and J dropped 5; count of bases not matched to a gene: 10. The V gene's germline CDR1 is ENHRY and CDR2 SYGVKD. The CDR3 covers 15 residues.

The chain recombines TRBV18 with TRBJ2-2; D unclear. CDR1 is KGHSH and CDR2 is LQKENI in the germline V gene. The CDR3 is 13 residues long. The germline V and J ends were trimmed by 2 bases and 7 bases, with 8 bases remaining between them. The CDR3 reads CASSPGANGELFF. CDR3 coding DNA: TGTGCCAGCTCACCAGGAGCGAACGGGGAGCTGTTTTTT.

The J gene is TRBJ2-7, the V gene TRBV30; possibly TRBD1 for D (6 bases). The CDR3 extends over 13 amino acids. Germline V gene data show CDR1 as GTSNPN and CDR2 as SVGIG (reference sequence). Trimming stripped 3 bases from V and 2 bases from J, with 11 bases between. The CDR3 DNA reads TGTGCCTGGAGCTGGGACAAAACCTACGAGCAGTACTTC. Residues: CAWSWDKTYEQYF.

This clone came up once. J is TRBJ1-2 and V is TRBV28; D may be TRBD1 (6 bases). From germline, CDR1 is MDHEN and CDR2 SYDVKM. This CDR3 comprises 14 residues. V shed 4 bases and J shed 4 bases, with 13 bases lying between them. The CDR3, as DNA: TGTGCCAGCAGTTCCCCCCCGGACAGCTATGGCTACACCTTC. Translated: CASSSPPDSYGYTF.

V and J are TRBV2 and TRBJ1-6; 10 nucleotides align to TRBD1. The V gene's germline CDR1 is SNHLY and CDR2 FYNNEI. The CDR3 has 14 amino acids. The trim removed 5 bases at V and 9 bases at J, leaving 4 bases unmatched. CDR3 region: CASSLRDRGSPLHF. In DNA, the CDR3 is TGTGCCAGCAGTCTCCGGGACAGGGGTTCACCCCTCCACTTT.

The chain has TRBV9 and TRBJ2-5; 8 positions agree with TRBD2. The CDR3 runs 15 residues. V lost 0 bases to trimming and J lost 1 base; unmatched junction nucleotides: 2. Germline V CDR1 and CDR2: SGDLS, YYNGEE. The CDR3 DNA reads TGTGCCAGCAGCGTAGCAAGCGGGGGCCAAGAGACCCAGTACTTC. This translates into CASSVASGGQETQYF.

This clone was recorded a few times. V and J are TRBV6-5 and TRBJ2-2, with TRBD2 matching 12 bases. After removal of 6 bases from V and 7 bases from J, the junction contained 3 bases not matched to a gene. CDR1 is MNHEY, CDR2 SVGAGI, per germline. The CDR3 covers 14 residues. The CDR3 region is CASRTSGSDGELFF. The CDR3, as DNA: TGTGCCAGCAGGACTAGCGGGAGTGACGGGGAGCTGTTTTTT.

The rearrangement uses TRBV5-6 and TRBJ2-7, with a tentative D call TRBD1 (6 bases). The germline V and J ends were trimmed by 2 bases and 3 bases, with 15 bases remaining between them. Germline CDR1 SGHDT, CDR2 YYEEEE. The CDR3 spans 15 residues. For the CDR3, the DNA is TGTGCCAGCAGCTTTCCCAGGGGTGGCCTCTACGAGCAGTACTTC. Encoded protein: CASSFPRGGLYEQYF.

This clone was observed once. This sequence joins TRBV20-1 and TRBJ1-2; possibly TRBD1 for D (5 bases). This CDR3 has 11 residues. V was trimmed by 0 bases and J by 8 bases, leaving 7 bases between them. Germline V gene data show CDR1 as DFQATT and CDR2 as SNEGSKA (reference sequence). CDR3 sequence reads: CSAREGRGYTF. CDR3 bases: TGCAGTGCTAGAGAGGGGCGAGGCTACACCTTC.

This rearrangement joins TRBV7-2 to TRBJ1-4; 12 bases match TRBD1. With 5 bases clipped from V and 7 bases from J, the junction kept 8 bases outside the gene matches. CDR1 and CDR2 (germline): SGHTA, FQGNSA. This CDR3 is built from 16 residues. CDR3 nucleotides: TGTGCCAGCAGCATGGGACAGGGGGCAGAGGGTGAAAAACTGTTTTTT. Translation gives CASSMGQGAEGEKLFF.

V gene TRBV18 combines with J gene TRBJ1-3; D is possibly TRBD1 (6 bases). V lost 4 bases, J lost 0 bases, and 16 bases lay in between. The CDR3 extends over 17 amino acids. Germline lookup yields CDR1 KGHSH and CDR2 LQKENI. The CDR3, as DNA: TGTGCCAGCTCACGCACACGACAGGTCTTCTCTGGAAACACCATATATTTT. This sequence encodes CASSRTRQVFSGNTIYF.

The gene calls are TRBV9 and TRBJ2-3; 10 nucleotides line up with TRBD2. Trimming at V came to 3 bases and at J to 0 bases, leaving 4 bases not matched to a gene. Germline loops: CDR1 SGDLS, CDR2 YYNGEE. The CDR3 consists of 16 residues. The CDR3 reads CASSAGTSASTDTQYF. The CDR3 coding sequence is TGTGCCAGCAGCGCCGGGACTAGCGCTAGCACAGATACGCAGTATTTT.